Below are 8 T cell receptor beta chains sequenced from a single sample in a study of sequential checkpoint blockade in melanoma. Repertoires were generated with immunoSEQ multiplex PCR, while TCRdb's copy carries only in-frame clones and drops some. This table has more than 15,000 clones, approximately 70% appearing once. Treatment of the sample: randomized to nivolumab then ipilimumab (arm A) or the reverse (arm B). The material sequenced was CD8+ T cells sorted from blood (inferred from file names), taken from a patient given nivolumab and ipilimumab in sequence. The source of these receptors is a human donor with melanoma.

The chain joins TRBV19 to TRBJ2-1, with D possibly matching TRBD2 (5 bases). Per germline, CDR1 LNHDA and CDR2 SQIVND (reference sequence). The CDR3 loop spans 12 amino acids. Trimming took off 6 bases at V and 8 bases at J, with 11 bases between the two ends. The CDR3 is CASRPSIDEQFF. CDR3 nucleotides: TGTGCCAGTAGACCTAGCATAGATGAGCAGTTCTTC.

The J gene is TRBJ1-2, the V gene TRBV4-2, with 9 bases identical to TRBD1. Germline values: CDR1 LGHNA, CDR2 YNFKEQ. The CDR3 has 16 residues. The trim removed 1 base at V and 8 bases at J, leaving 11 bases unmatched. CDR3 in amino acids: CASSQGLQGAWEGYTF. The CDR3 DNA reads TGTGCCAGCAGCCAAGGTTTACAGGGGGCATGGGAAGGCTACACCTTC.

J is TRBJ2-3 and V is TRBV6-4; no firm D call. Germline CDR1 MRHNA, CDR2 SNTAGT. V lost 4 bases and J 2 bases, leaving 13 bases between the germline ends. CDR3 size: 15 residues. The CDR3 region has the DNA TGTGCCAGCAGTGCTCGTGGCTCCATCACAGATACGCAGTATTTT. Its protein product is CASSARGSITDTQYF.

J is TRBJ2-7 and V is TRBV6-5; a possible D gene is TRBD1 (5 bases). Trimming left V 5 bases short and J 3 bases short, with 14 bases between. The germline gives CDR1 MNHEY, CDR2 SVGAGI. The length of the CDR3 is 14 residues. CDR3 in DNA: TGTGCCAGCAGTCGCTTTGAAGGGGACTACGAGCAGTACTTC. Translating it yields CASSRFEGDYEQYF.

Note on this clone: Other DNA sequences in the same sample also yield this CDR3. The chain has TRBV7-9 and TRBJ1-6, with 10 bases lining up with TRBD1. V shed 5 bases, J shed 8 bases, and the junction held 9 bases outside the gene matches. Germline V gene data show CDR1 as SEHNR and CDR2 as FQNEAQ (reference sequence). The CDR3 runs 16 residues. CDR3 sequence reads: CASSRQGAIRDSPLHF. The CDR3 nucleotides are TGTGCCAGCAGCAGACAGGGGGCGATCAGGGATTCACCCCTCCACTTT.

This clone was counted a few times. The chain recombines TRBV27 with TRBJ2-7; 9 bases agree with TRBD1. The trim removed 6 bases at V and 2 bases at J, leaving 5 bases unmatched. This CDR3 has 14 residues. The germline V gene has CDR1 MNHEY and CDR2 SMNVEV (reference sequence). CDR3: CASSSRDRAYEQYF. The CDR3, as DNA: TGTGCCAGCAGCTCCCGGGACAGGGCCTACGAGCAGTACTTC.

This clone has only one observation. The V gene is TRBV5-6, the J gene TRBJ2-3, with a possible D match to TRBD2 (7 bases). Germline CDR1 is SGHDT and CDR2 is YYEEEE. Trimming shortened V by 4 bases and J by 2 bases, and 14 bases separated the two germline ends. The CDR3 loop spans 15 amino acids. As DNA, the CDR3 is TGTGCCAGCAGCCAAGGGGGAGGGTACACAGATACGCAGTATTTT. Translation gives CASSQGGGYTDTQYF.

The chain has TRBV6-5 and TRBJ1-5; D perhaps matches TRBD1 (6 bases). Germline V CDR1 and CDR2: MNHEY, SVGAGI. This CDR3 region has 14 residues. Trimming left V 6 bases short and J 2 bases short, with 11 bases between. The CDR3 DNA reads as TGTGCCAGCAGGCCCAGGGGAGGCAATCAGCCCCAGCATTTT. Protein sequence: CASRPRGGNQPQHF.